The source of this T cell receptor (beta chain) is a study of T cells in Graves' hyperthyroidism and ophthalmopathy. This CDR3 contains 16 residues. J lost 4 bases, V lost 6 bases, and 9 bases had no gene match. Germline CDR1 is SGHTA and CDR2 is FQGNSA. Criteria for exclusion of patients were uncontrolled infection, other autoimmune disease, pregnancy or lactation. Orbital computed tomography and thyroid ultrasound, together with serum TRAb and thyroxine and clinical symptoms, were used for diagnoses. This clonotype was observed a handful of times. Amplification targeted TCR beta CDR3 regions from RNA transcripts. The HTBI primer set served for first-round RT-PCR of the TCR CDR3. Each CDR3 protein gets one entry after TCRdb re-called the multiplex PCR reads with MiXCR. The sample records 500,000 to 600,000 distinct CDR3 sequences, more than 45% being singletons.

This TCR was sampled from a woman younger than 30 with Graves' hyperthyroidism. Sequencing used peripheral blood or thyroid tissue (not recorded which). The chain is built from TRBV7-2 and TRBJ2-4; 10 bases map to TRBD1. CDR3 DNA: TGTGCCAGCAGTCGTGAACCGGGACAGGGGAAAAACATTCAGTACTTC. It codes for CASSREPGQGKNIQYF. Drawing the rest from reference TRBV7-2 and TRBJ2-4, the complete variable domain is GAGVSQSPSNKVTEKGKDVELRCDPISGHTALYWYRQSLGQGLEFLIYFQGNSAPDKSGLPSDRFSAERTGGSVSTLTIQRTQQEDSAVYLCASSREPGQGKNIQYFGAGTRLSVL.